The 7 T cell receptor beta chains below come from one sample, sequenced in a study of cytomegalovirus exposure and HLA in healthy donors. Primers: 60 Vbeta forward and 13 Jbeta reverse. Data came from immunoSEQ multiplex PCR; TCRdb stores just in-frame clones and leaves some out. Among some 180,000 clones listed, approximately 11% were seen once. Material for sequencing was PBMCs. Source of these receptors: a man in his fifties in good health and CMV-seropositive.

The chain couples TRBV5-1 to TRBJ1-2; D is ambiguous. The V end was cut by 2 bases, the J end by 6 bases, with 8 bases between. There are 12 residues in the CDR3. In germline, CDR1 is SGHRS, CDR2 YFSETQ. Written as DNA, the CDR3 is TGCGCCAGCAGCTTCGCCCGGGATGGCTACACCTTC. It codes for CASSFARDGYTF.

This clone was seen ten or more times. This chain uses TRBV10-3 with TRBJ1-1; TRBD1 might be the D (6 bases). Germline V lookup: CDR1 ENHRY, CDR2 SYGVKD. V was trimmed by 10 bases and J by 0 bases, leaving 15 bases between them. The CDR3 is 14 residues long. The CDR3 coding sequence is TGTGCCACCAAGGGGGACCCTTTGAACACTGAAGCTTTCTTT. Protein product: CATKGDPLNTEAFF.

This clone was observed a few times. CDR3 sequence reads: CASRVGTENYGYTF. DNA of the CDR3: TGTGCCAGCAGAGTCGGGACAGAGAATTATGGCTACACCTTC. J is TRBJ1-2 and V is TRBV27, with 7 bases fitting TRBD1. From germline, CDR1 is MNHEY and CDR2 SMNVEV (reference sequence). Unmatched junction bases numbered 9, after V lost 6 bases and J lost 5 bases. The CDR3 runs 14 residues.

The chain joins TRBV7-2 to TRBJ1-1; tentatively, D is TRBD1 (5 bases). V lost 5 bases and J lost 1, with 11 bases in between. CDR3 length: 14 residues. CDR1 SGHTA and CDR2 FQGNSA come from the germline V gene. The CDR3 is CASSTRTGNTEAFF. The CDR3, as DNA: TGTGCCAGCAGCACGAGAACAGGGAACACTGAAGCTTTCTTT. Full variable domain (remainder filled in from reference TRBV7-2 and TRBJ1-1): GAGVSQSPSNKVTEKGKDVELRCDPISGHTALYWYRQSLGQGLEFLIYFQGNSAPDKSGLPSDRFSAERTGGSVSTLTIQRTQQEDSAVYLCASSTRTGNTEAFFGQGTRLTVV.

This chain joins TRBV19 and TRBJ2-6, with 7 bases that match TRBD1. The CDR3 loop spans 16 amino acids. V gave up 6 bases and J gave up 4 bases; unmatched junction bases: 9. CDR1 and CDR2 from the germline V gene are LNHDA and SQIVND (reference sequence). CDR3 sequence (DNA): TGTGCCAGTAGGGAAAGACAGGGAAACGGGGCCAACGTCCTGACTTTC. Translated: CASRERQGNGANVLTF.

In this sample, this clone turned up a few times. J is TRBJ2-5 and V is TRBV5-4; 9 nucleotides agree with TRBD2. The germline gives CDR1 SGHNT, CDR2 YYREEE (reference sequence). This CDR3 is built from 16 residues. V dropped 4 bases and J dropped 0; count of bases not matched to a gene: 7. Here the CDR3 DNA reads TGTGCCAGCAGCGGACGAAAGCGGGGGGACCAAGAGACCCAGTACTTC. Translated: CASSGRKRGDQETQYF.

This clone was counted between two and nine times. Here the CDR3 reads CACRQGDNYGYTF. Here the CDR3 DNA reads TGTGCCTGCCGCCAAGGAGATAACTATGGCTACACCTTC. The rearrangement joins TRBV30 to TRBJ1-2; D call uncertain. The CDR3 has 13 amino acids. CDR1 is GTSNPN, CDR2 SVGIG, per germline (reference sequence). Trimming removed 6 bases from V and 1 base from J, with 12 bases in between.